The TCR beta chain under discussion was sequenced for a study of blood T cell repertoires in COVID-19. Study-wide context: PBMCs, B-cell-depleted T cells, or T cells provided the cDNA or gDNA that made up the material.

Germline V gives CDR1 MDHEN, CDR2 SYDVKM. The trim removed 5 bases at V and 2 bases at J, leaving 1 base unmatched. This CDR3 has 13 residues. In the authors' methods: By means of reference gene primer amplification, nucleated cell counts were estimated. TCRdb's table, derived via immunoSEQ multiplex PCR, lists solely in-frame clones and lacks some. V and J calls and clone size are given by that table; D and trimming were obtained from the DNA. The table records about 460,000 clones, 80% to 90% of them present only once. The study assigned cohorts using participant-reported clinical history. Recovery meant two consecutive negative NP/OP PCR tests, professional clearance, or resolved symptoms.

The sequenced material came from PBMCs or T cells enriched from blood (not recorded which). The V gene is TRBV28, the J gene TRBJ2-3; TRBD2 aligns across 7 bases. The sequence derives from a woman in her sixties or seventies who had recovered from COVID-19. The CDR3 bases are TGTGCCAGCAGTCGGGACTACACAGATACGCAGTATTTT. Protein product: CASSRDYTDTQYF.